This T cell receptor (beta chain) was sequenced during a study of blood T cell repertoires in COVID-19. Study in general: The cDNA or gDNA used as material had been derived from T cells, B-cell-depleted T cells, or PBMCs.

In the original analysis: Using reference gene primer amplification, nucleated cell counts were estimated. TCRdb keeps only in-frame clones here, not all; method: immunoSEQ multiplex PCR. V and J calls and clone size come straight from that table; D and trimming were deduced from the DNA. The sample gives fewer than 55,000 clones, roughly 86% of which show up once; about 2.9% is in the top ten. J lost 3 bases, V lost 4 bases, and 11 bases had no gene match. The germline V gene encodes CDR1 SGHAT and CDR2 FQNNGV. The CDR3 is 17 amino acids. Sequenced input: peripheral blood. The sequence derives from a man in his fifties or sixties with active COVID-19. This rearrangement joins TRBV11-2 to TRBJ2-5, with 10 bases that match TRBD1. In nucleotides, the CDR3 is TGTGCCAGCAGCTCTACCCCCCACGGGACAGGGGAAGAGACCCAGTACTTC. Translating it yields CASSSTPHGTGEETQYF. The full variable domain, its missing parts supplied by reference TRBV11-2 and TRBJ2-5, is EAGVAQSPRYKIIEKRQSVAFWCNPISGHATLYWYQQILGQGPKLLIQFQNNGVVDDSQLPKDRFSAERLKGVDSTLKIQPAKLEDSAVYLCASSSTPHGTGEETQYFGPGTRLLVL.